These 10 T cell receptor beta chains came from one sample sequenced in a study of shared clonotypes between healthy human individuals. Measured with immunoSEQ multiplex PCR; TCRdb has only the in-frame clones, and not every one. In the table there are about 2.3 million clones, 80% to 95% of which are singletons. Sequencing was done on a sample of naive CD4+ T cells from PBMCs. Documented subset: CD45RA+ positively selected. The receptors stem from a man in his late teens or twenties in good health. Some clones in this sample may be carry-over from other donors' samples.

This clone occurred once. V gene TRBV30 combines with J gene TRBJ1-2; unclear D gene. V was pared by 3 bases and J by 1 base, with 9 bases between. Germline assignment: CDR1 GTSNPN and CDR2 SVGIG (reference sequence). CDR3 size: 13 residues. In nucleotides, the CDR3 is TGTGCCTGGAGGGAGGGAGGTAACTATGGCTACACCTTC. This translates into CAWREGGNYGYTF.

The chain joins TRBV19 to TRBJ1-2; maybe TRBD1 (6 bases). This CDR3 is 16 amino acids long. The germline gives CDR1 LNHDA, CDR2 SQIVND (reference sequence). Trimming removed 5 bases at V and 0 bases at J, with 16 bases between. The CDR3 reads CASSSRGGAPNYGYTF. In nucleotides, the CDR3 is TGTGCCAGTAGTTCGCGGGGGGGCGCGCCTAACTATGGCTACACCTTC.

The rearrangement joins TRBV5-1 to TRBJ2-1, with D perhaps given as TRBD1 or TRBD2 (5 bases each). The CDR3 totals 14 residues. Germline-derived CDR1 and CDR2 are SGHRS and YFSETQ. V lost 5 bases and J lost 9, with 18 bases in between. The CDR3 spells CASSRAGDALEQFF. The DNA of the CDR3 is TGCGCCAGCAGTCGTGCCGGGGACGCCCTTGAGCAGTTCTTC.

The table lists this clone with a count of one. The V gene is TRBV11-2, the J gene TRBJ1-1, with a weak D call TRBD1 (6 bases). Trimming cost V 5 bases and J 3 bases, with 16 bases left between them. The CDR3 is 15 residues long. Germline V gene sequence: CDR1 SGHAT, CDR2 FQNNGV. The CDR3 reads CASSRWGGADTEAFF. DNA of the CDR3: TGTGCCAGCAGCCGGTGGGGGGGCGCGGACACTGAAGCTTTCTTT.

This chain connects TRBV30 to TRBJ1-2; 10 bases align to TRBD1. Germline V gives CDR1 GTSNPN, CDR2 SVGIG (reference sequence). After removal of 3 bases from V and 4 bases from J, the junction contained 8 bases not matched to a gene. CDR3 size: 15 residues. Written as DNA, the CDR3 is TGTGCCTGGAGGCTTCCGGGACAGGGGACCTATGGCTACACCTTC. Encoded protein: CAWRLPGQGTYGYTF.

This chain links TRBV2 with TRBJ2-7; 7 bases fit TRBD2. The CDR3 is 14 residues long. Unmatched junction bases numbered 7, after V lost 7 bases and J lost 1 base. The germline V gene encodes CDR1 SNHLY and CDR2 FYNNEI. CDR3: CASILASGSYEQYF. The DNA of the CDR3 is TGTGCCAGCATACTCGCTAGCGGTTCCTACGAGCAGTACTTC.

The chain joins TRBV5-1 to TRBJ2-3; the D is unclear. The germline V gene has CDR1 SGHRS and CDR2 YFSETQ. Trimming removed 3 bases from V and 2 bases from J, with 13 bases in between. This CDR3 is 15 amino acids long. CDR3 bases: TGCGCCAGCAGCTACCAGGCCACGCTCACAGATACGCAGTATTTT. This sequence encodes CASSYQATLTDTQYF.

The chain joins TRBV6-5 to TRBJ2-7, with D perhaps matching TRBD1 (5 bases). The CDR3 spans 13 residues. The V gene's germline CDR1 is MNHEY and CDR2 SVGAGI. Between the trimmed V and J ends, which lost 0 bases and 5 bases, there was a span of 8 bases. The CDR3 protein is CASSYSRQNEQYF. CDR3 bases: TGTGCCAGCAGTTACTCCAGACAGAACGAGCAGTACTTC.

This clone was counted once. J is TRBJ2-5 and V is TRBV7-3; 10 bases are a match to TRBD2. V gave up 5 bases and J gave up 4 bases; unmatched junction bases: 13. The germline V gene encodes CDR1 SGHTA and CDR2 FQGTGA. The CDR3 is 17 residues long. The CDR3 nucleotides read TGTGCCAGCAGCCCACGACCCAGGTCTAGCGGGAGAGAGACCCAGTACTTC. Protein: CASSPRPRSSGRETQYF.

V is TRBV27 and J is TRBJ1-2, with TRBD1 identical over 8 bases. Germline CDR1 and CDR2: MNHEY and SMNVEV (reference sequence). V lost 7 bases and J lost 4; bases outside the gene matches: 11. This CDR3 has 15 amino acids. The CDR3 region has the DNA TGTGCCAGCAAAATGACAGGGGCTGGAGGCTATGGCTACACCTTC. Translating gives CASKMTGAGGYGYTF.